These T cell receptor beta chains were read from a single sample in a study of T cells in Graves' hyperthyroidism and ophthalmopathy. TCRdb re-derived calls from the multiplex PCR reads in MiXCR, one entry per CDR3 protein. This sample yields about 400,000 distinct CDR3 sequences, of which more than 15% are seen a single time; about a quarter belongs to the top ten. Sequencing used blood. The receptors originated from a woman under 30 with Graves' hyperthyroidism that later progressed to Graves' ophthalmopathy. Each CDR3 is given with its conserved first and last residue. A D gene is named only where the DNA matches it firmly. Some rows mark clone size as missing; the rest say once, few, many or name a class of expanded clone.

len | j_gene | d_gene | v_gene | abundance | CDR3nt | CDR3aa
17 | TRBJ2-1 | TRBD2 | TRBV11-2 | many | TGTGCCAGCAGACGTGGGACTAGCGGGAGGGCCTCCAATGAGCAGTTCTTC | CASRRGTSGRASNEQFF
14 | TRBJ2-1 | NA | TRBV14 | NA | TGTGCCAGCAGCCCCCAGGACCTACTAGGGGCGCCGTTCTTC | CASSPQDLLGAPFF
17 | TRBJ2-3 | TRBD2 | TRBV29-1 | NA | TGCAGCGTTGAAGATGGGACTAATATTCGGGGCACAGATACGCAGTATTTT | CSVEDGTNIRGTDTQYF
15 | TRBJ1-5 | TRBD1 | TRBV5-6 | many | TGTGCCAGCAGCCGAATGGGACAGGGAGGTCAGCCCCAGCATTTT | CASSRMGQGGQPQHF
16 | TRBJ2-2 | TRBD2 | TRBV27 | many | TGTGCCAGCAGTTTGGGACTAGCGGGAGGGCCCGGGGAGCTGTTTTTT | CASSLGLAGGPGELFF
14 | TRBJ2-1 | NA | TRBV6-1 | few | TGTGCCAGCAGTGAAAACCCCAGGGTGGATGAGCAGTTCTTC | CASSENPRVDEQFF
12 | TRBJ2-5 | TRBD1 | TRBV2 | many | TGTGCCAGCGACAGGGGGCGGGAGACCCAGTACTTC | CASDRGRETQYF
14 | TRBJ2-2 | NA | TRBV24-1 | NA | TGTGCCACCAGTGATTTACCCGGTAGGGGGGAGCTGTTTTTT | CATSDLPGRGELFF
16 | TRBJ2-4 | TRBD2 | TRBV10-3 | few | TGTGCCATCAGTGAAGGGTTAGCGGGGGATAAAAACATTCAGTACTTC | CAISEGLAGDKNIQYF
15 | TRBJ1-2 | NA | TRBV6-1 | many | TGTGCCAGCAGTGAAAACCCGGCTGCCGACGCAGGCTACACCTTC | CASSENPAADAGYTF
18 | TRBJ2-2 | TRBD2 | TRBV4-1 | few | TGCGCCAGCAGCCAGTTCAGGGGCGGGAGGGCGAACACCGGGGAGCTGTTTTTT | CASSQFRGGRANTGELFF
16 | TRBJ1-1 | NA | TRBV20-1 | NA | TGCAGTGCCCCGAATCCCGGACCAGGCCGAGACACTGAAGCTTTCTTT | CSAPNPGPGRDTEAFF
14 | TRBJ2-7 | NA | TRBV5-1 | NA | TGTGCCAGCAGCTCGTCCGAGACAGTCCACGAGCAGTACTTC | CASSSSETVHEQYF
15 | TRBJ2-7 | TRBD2 | TRBV4-2 | few | TGTGCCAGCAGCCAACCTTCGCTAGCGGGCAACGAGCAGTACTTC | CASSQPSLAGNEQYF
13 | TRBJ2-6 | NA | TRBV24-1 | NA | TGTGCCGCTTCCTCATCTGGGGCCAACGTCCTGACTTTC | CAASSSGANVLTF
14 | TRBJ1-2 | NA | TRBV6-5 | many | TGTGCCAGCAGTTACACTACAGGGAACTATGGCTACACCTTC | CASSYTTGNYGYTF
14 | TRBJ2-7 | NA | TRBV10-2 | few | TGCGCCAGCAGTGAGTCGGGGGACTCCTACGAGCAGTACTTC | CASSESGDSYEQYF
16 | TRBJ2-2 | TRBD2 | TRBV4-3 | few | TGCGCCAGCAGCCAAGGGACTAGCGGGAGTTCAGGGGAGCTGTTTTTT | CASSQGTSGSSGELFF
13 | TRBJ2-3 | TRBD1 | TRBV11-3 | many | TGTGCCAGCAGCCCCTACAGGGGTGATACGCAGTATTTT | CASSPYRGDTQYF
14 | TRBJ2-6 | NA | TRBV20-1 | few | TGCAGTGCTCCATCAGGGGCTGGGGCCAACGTCCTGACTTTC | CSAPSGAGANVLTF
15 | TRBJ2-2 | NA | TRBV6-2/TRBV6-3 | many | TGTGCCAGCAGACCTCGAGGCGCCCCGACCGGGGAGCTGTTTTTT | CASRPRGAPTGELFF
14 | TRBJ1-5 | TRBD1 | TRBV10-3 | few | TGTGCCATGCAGGGGGCCGGGAGCAATCAGCCCCAGCATTTT | CAMQGAGSNQPQHF
16 | TRBJ2-3 | TRBD2 | TRBV11-2 | many | TGTGCCAGCAGCCCTGGGGCTAGCGGCAGCACAGATACGCAGTATTTT | CASSPGASGSTDTQYF
14 | TRBJ1-1 | TRBD1 | TRBV30 | many | TGTGCCTGCCAGGGACAGGGGGACGACACTGAAGCTTTCTTT | CACQGQGDDTEAFF
14 | TRBJ2-5 | NA | TRBV7-3 | once | TGTGCCAGCAGCCCCGGTGATACAGACGAGACCCAGTACTTC | CASSPGDTDETQYF
14 | TRBJ2-5 | TRBD1 | TRBV7-8 | NA | TGTGCCAGCAGCCAGGGGGCGGTCTCGGAGACCCAGTACTTC | CASSQGAVSETQYF
17 | TRBJ2-1 | NA | TRBV11-3 | NA | TGCGCCAGCAGCCAAGATTGGGCGGGGCCCCTCTACAATGAGCAGTTCTTC | CASSQDWAGPLYNEQFF
12 | TRBJ2-7 | TRBD2 | TRBV20-1 | NA | TGCAGTGCTCTAGCGGGAGTCGACGAGCAGTACTTC | CSALAGVDEQYF
14 | TRBJ2-7 | TRBD2 | TRBV11-2 | many | TGTGCCAGCAGCTTTGGGCGGGGGTACGACGAGCAGTACTTC | CASSFGRGYDEQYF
17 | TRBJ2-5 | TRBD1 | TRBV11-2 | few | TGTGCCAGCAGCGCGAAATTCCGACAGGGGGCGAAAGAGACCCAGTACTTC | CASSAKFRQGAKETQYF
14 | TRBJ2-1 | TRBD2 | TRBV6-2/TRBV6-3 | many | TGTGCCACCACTAGCGGGAGCGCCTACAATGAGCAGTTCTTC | CATTSGSAYNEQFF
16 | TRBJ2-1 | NA | TRBV27 | few | TGTGCCAGCAGGGCCCAGGGAGTCAGCTCCTACAATGAGCAGTTCTTC | CASRAQGVSSYNEQFF
15 | TRBJ2-1 | NA | TRBV18 | few | TGTGCCAGCTCACCAAGGGAGAGCTCCTACAATGAGCAGTTCTTC | CASSPRESSYNEQFF
15 | TRBJ2-7 | TRBD1 | TRBV4-1 | NA | TGCGCCAGCAGCCAACCGGGACAGGCGTTGTACGAGCAGTACTTC | CASSQPGQALYEQYF
15 | TRBJ2-7 | NA | TRBV11-2 | many | TGTGCCAGCAGCCAAACCTTAGCGAAAACCTACGAGCAGTACTTC | CASSQTLAKTYEQYF
17 | TRBJ2-3 | TRBD2 | TRBV20-1 | NA | TGCAGTACTAGAGATTGGGGAAAGCGGGAGGGAGGTGATACGCAGTATTTT | CSTRDWGKREGGDTQYF
13 | TRBJ1-5 | NA | TRBV7-8 | many | TGTGCCAGCAGCTTAGACACGGATCAGCCCCAGCATTTT | CASSLDTDQPQHF
15 | TRBJ2-1 | NA | TRBV27 | many | TGTGCCAGCAGTTCCCCCCTGACTAGTAGGGGTGAGCAGTTCTTC | CASSSPLTSRGEQFF
14 | TRBJ2-5 | TRBD2 | TRBV2 | many | TGTGCCAGCAGTGAGGGGGGGACTAGGGAGACCCAGTACTTC | CASSEGGTRETQYF
16 | TRBJ2-3 | NA | TRBV27 | many | TGTGCCAGCAGCCCTCCACCGGGCGGTATGACAGATACGCAGTATTTT | CASSPPPGGMTDTQYF
14 | TRBJ2-1 | NA | TRBV27 | many | TGTGCCAGCAGTTTACTTGGGACCTACAATGAGCAGTTCTTC | CASSLLGTYNEQFF
20 | TRBJ2-5 | TRBD2 | TRBV7-2 | NA | TGTGCCAGCAGCTTTCCCTATCGGACTAGCGGGATCGCGCAGATAAGGACCCAGTACTTC | CASSFPYRTSGIAQIRTQYF